This entry describes one TCR beta chain. Sequenced by immunoSEQ multiplex PCR; TCRdb stores in-frame clones only, minus some. The profile shows hundreds of thousands of clones, more than 75% of them singletons. The data were obtained in a study of Ad26.COV2.S vaccination and SARS-CoV-2 variants. The CDR3 has 15 amino acids. The V and J ends lost 0 bases and 4 bases, in that order; junction bases with no gene match: 7. Germline CDR1 SGHRS, CDR2 YFSETQ. Treatment described: some 19 received Ad26.COV2.S at low or high dose, single or two shots; 5 received placebo; per-sample allocation not given. Collection of samples fell on day 63 after the first vaccine or placebo injection.

The sequence derives from a person between 18 and 65 years old who received the Ad26.COV2.S COVID-19 vaccine or a placebo. The sequencing used peripheral blood, collected in a trial of Ad26.COV2.S vaccine versus placebo. The V gene is TRBV5-1, the J gene TRBJ2-7; 7 positions agree with TRBD2. CDR3 DNA sequence: TGCGCCAGCAGCTTGGGTGCGGGGGTTGGTTACGAGCAGTACTTC. This sequence encodes CASSLGAGVGYEQYF. Variable domain in full (rest from reference TRBV5-1 and TRBJ2-7): KAGVTQTPRYLIKTRGQQVTLSCSPISGHRSVSWYQQTPGQGLQFLFEYFSETQRNKGNFPGRFSGRQFSNSRSEMNVSTLELGDSALYLCASSLGAGVGYEQYFGPGTRLTVT.